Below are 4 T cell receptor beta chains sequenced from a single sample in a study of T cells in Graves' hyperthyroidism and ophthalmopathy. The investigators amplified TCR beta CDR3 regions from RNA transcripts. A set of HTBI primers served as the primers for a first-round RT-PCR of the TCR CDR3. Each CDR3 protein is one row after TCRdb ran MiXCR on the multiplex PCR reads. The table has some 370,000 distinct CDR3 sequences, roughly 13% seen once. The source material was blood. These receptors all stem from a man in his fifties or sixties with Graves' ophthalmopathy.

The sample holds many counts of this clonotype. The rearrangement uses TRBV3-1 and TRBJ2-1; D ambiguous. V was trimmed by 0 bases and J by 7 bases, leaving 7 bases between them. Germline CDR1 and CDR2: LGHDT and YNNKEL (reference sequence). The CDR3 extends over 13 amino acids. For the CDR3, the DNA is TGTGCCAGCAGCCAAGATAATGTGAATGAGCAGTTCTTC. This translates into CASSQDNVNEQFF.

The CDR3 DNA reads TGCGCCAGCAGCGTGGGGACTAGCGGGAGGGAAGTCGAGCAGTACTTC. Amino acids: CASSVGTSGREVEQYF. The chain joins TRBV5-1 to TRBJ2-7; 16 positions agree with TRBD2. Germline V gene data show CDR1 as SGHRS and CDR2 as YFSETQ. This CDR3 is built from 16 residues. Germline trimming cut 4 bases from V and 6 bases from J; bases unmatched to any gene: 7. The full variable domain, rest sourced from reference TRBV5-1 and TRBJ2-7, is KAGVTQTPRYLIKTRGQQVTLSCSPISGHRSVSWYQQTPGQGLQFLFEYFSETQRNKGNFPGRFSGRQFSNSRSEMNVSTLELGDSALYLCASSVGTSGREVEQYFGPGTRLTVT.

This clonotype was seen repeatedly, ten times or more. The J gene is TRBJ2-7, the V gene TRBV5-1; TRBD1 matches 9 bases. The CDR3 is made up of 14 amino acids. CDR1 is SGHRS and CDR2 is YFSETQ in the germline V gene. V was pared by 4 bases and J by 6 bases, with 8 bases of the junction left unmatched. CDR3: CASSPGQGFREQYF. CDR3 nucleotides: TGCGCCAGCAGCCCGGGACAGGGATTCCGCGAGCAGTACTTC.

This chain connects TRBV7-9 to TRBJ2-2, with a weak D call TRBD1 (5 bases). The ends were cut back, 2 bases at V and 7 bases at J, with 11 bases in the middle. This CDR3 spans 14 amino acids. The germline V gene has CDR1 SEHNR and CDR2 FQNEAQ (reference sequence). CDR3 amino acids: CASSLFQGFGELFF. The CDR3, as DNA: TGTGCCAGCAGCTTATTTCAGGGATTCGGGGAGCTGTTTTTT. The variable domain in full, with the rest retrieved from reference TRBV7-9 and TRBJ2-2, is DTGVSQNPRHKITKRGQNVTFRCDPISEHNRLYWYRQTLGQGPEFLTYFQNEAQLEKSRLLSDRFSAERPKGSFSTLEIQRTEQGDSAMYLCASSLFQGFGELFFGEGSRLTVL.